Listed below are T cell receptor beta chains from one sample, sequenced in a study of blood T cell repertoires in COVID-19. The protocol was immunoSEQ multiplex PCR, while the TCRdb copy is restricted to in-frame clones and leaves out a portion. This table holds 350,000 to 400,000 clones, roughly 92% found once. Source material: PBMCs or T cells enriched from blood (not recorded which). These receptors came from a woman between 40 and 50 years old who had been exposed to COVID-19. Both conserved end residues are part of each CDR3. The order of the fields is CDR3 protein, CDR3 DNA, D gene, clone size, V gene, J gene. A D gene is named only where the DNA matches it firmly. Size values are once, few and many counts, or a class for expanded clones, and some rows have none.

CDR3 protein: CAWAGVGGQDQPQHF
CDR3 DNA: TGTGCCTGGGCCGGGGTCGGGGGACAGGATCAGCCCCAGCATTTT
D gene: TRBD1
clone size: once
V gene: TRBV30
J gene: TRBJ1-5

CDR3 protein: CASSSGTSGVYEQYF
CDR3 DNA: TGTGCCAGCAGCTCCGGGACTAGCGGGGTATACGAGCAGTACTTC
D gene: TRBD2
clone size: NA
V gene: TRBV6-2/TRBV6-3
J gene: TRBJ2-7

CDR3 protein: CASSMTGTNTGELFF
CDR3 DNA: TGCGCCAGCAGCATGACAGGGACGAACACCGGGGAGCTGTTTTTT
D gene: TRBD1
clone size: NA
V gene: TRBV5-1
J gene: TRBJ2-2

CDR3 protein: CASRRLLSYEQYF
CDR3 DNA: TGTGCCAGCAGGAGGCTCCTTTCCTACGAGCAGTACTTC
D gene: NA
clone size: NA
V gene: TRBV7-2
J gene: TRBJ2-7

CDR3 protein: CATSDPTGNNEQFF
CDR3 DNA: TGTGCCACCAGTGACCCGACAGGGAACAATGAGCAGTTCTTC
D gene: TRBD1
clone size: NA
V gene: TRBV24-1
J gene: TRBJ2-1

CDR3 protein: CASSPRGGALGQPQHF
CDR3 DNA: TGTGCCAGCTCACCACGTGGGGGGGCTTTGGGTCAGCCCCAGCATTTT
D gene: NA
clone size: NA
V gene: TRBV18
J gene: TRBJ1-5

CDR3 protein: CASSPARGLAGPNEQYF
CDR3 DNA: TGTGCCAGCAGCCCCGCCCGTGGACTAGCGGGCCCTAACGAGCAGTACTTC
D gene: TRBD2
clone size: NA
V gene: TRBV27
J gene: TRBJ2-7

CDR3 protein: CASRGTTGHEKLFF
CDR3 DNA: TGTGCCAGTAGAGGGACGACAGGGCACGAAAAACTGTTTTTT
D gene: TRBD1
clone size: NA
V gene: TRBV19
J gene: TRBJ1-4

CDR3 protein: CASSYRSPGTGSTDTQYF
CDR3 DNA: TGCGCCAGCAGCTACCGTTCCCCCGGGACAGGAAGCACAGATACGCAGTATTTT
D gene: TRBD1
clone size: NA
V gene: TRBV5-1
J gene: TRBJ2-3

CDR3 protein: CASSSGLGEQFF
CDR3 DNA: TGTGCCAGCAGCTCAGGGCTCGGGGAGCAGTTCTTC
D gene: NA
clone size: NA
V gene: TRBV5-4
J gene: TRBJ2-1

CDR3 protein: CASSQASGSTDTQYF
CDR3 DNA: TGTGCTAGCAGCCAAGCTAGCGGGAGCACAGATACGCAGTATTTT
D gene: TRBD2
clone size: NA
V gene: TRBV7-7
J gene: TRBJ2-3

CDR3 protein: CASSDVYRSSGANVLTF
CDR3 DNA: TGTGCCAGCAGTGACGTTTACAGGAGCTCTGGGGCCAACGTCCTGACTTTC
D gene: NA
clone size: NA
V gene: TRBV6-4
J gene: TRBJ2-6

CDR3 protein: CASSYSGQGYGYTF
CDR3 DNA: TGTGCCAGCAGTTATTCCGGACAGGGTTATGGCTACACCTTC
D gene: TRBD1
clone size: NA
V gene: TRBV6-2/TRBV6-3
J gene: TRBJ1-2

CDR3 protein: CASSLGTGAETQYF
CDR3 DNA: TGCGCCAGCAGCTTGGGGACAGGGGCTGAGACCCAGTACTTC
D gene: TRBD1
clone size: NA
V gene: TRBV5-1
J gene: TRBJ2-5

CDR3 protein: CASSQDLGRTNQETQYF
CDR3 DNA: TGTGCCAGCAGCCAAGATCTGGGTAGGACAAACCAAGAGACCCAGTACTTC
D gene: NA
clone size: NA
V gene: TRBV3-1/TRBV3-2
J gene: TRBJ2-5

CDR3 protein: CASSQVDTVAEAFF
CDR3 DNA: TGTGCCAGCAGCCAAGTGGACACCGTGGCAGAAGCTTTCTTT
D gene: NA
clone size: NA
V gene: TRBV14
J gene: TRBJ1-1

CDR3 protein: CASSLGWGPTDTQYF
CDR3 DNA: TGCGCCAGCAGCTTGGGATGGGGGCCCACAGATACGCAGTATTTT
D gene: NA
clone size: NA
V gene: TRBV5-1
J gene: TRBJ2-3

CDR3 protein: CASSYRVSAEAFF
CDR3 DNA: TGTGCCAGCAGTTACCGTGTTAGCGCTGAAGCTTTCTTT
D gene: NA
clone size: NA
V gene: TRBV6-2/TRBV6-3
J gene: TRBJ1-1

CDR3 protein: CASSLGTGTDGKLFF
CDR3 DNA: TGTGCCAGCAGCTTGGGGACCGGGACAGATGGAAAACTGTTTTTT
D gene: TRBD1
clone size: NA
V gene: TRBV5-8
J gene: TRBJ1-4

CDR3 protein: CAWSAPGLVIDEQFF
CDR3 DNA: TGTGCCTGGAGTGCCCCGGGACTAGTAATAGATGAGCAGTTCTTC
D gene: TRBD2
clone size: NA
V gene: TRBV30
J gene: TRBJ2-1

CDR3 protein: CATQDREQTTGNEQFF
CDR3 DNA: TGTGCCACCCAAGACAGGGAACAGACAACCGGCAATGAGCAGTTCTTC
D gene: TRBD1
clone size: NA
V gene: TRBV24-1
J gene: TRBJ2-1

CDR3 protein: CASSPGGQGIGAKNIQYF
CDR3 DNA: TGTGCCAGCAGTCCCGGCGGGCAGGGGATCGGAGCCAAAAACATTCAGTACTTC
D gene: NA
clone size: NA
V gene: TRBV28
J gene: TRBJ2-4

CDR3 protein: CASSKGLAGVAYEQYF
CDR3 DNA: TGTGCCAGCAGCAAAGGACTAGCGGGAGTAGCCTACGAGCAGTACTTC
D gene: TRBD2
clone size: NA
V gene: TRBV7-2
J gene: TRBJ2-7

CDR3 protein: CASSLATGGPLPIYF
CDR3 DNA: TGTGCCAGCAGCTTAGCCACGGGGGGGCCTCTCCCCATATATTTT
D gene: NA
clone size: once
V gene: TRBV7-8
J gene: TRBJ1-3

CDR3 protein: CASSFSRYGQGKYNEQFF
CDR3 DNA: TGTGCCAGCAGCTTTAGTCGATACGGACAGGGGAAGTACAATGAGCAGTTCTTC
D gene: TRBD1
clone size: once
V gene: TRBV11-3
J gene: TRBJ2-1

CDR3 protein: CASSLKQGGGSEKLFF
CDR3 DNA: TGTGCCAGCAGCTTAAAACAGGGGGGGGGAAGTGAAAAACTGTTTTTT
D gene: TRBD1
clone size: NA
V gene: TRBV5-4
J gene: TRBJ1-4

CDR3 protein: CASTVQGNQPQHF
CDR3 DNA: TGTGCCAGCACGGTACAGGGCAATCAGCCCCAGCATTTT
D gene: NA
clone size: NA
V gene: TRBV12-3/TRBV12-4
J gene: TRBJ1-5

CDR3 protein: CASSPRLEEGNQPQHF
CDR3 DNA: TGTGCCAGCAGCCCGAGACTCGAGGAGGGCAATCAGCCCCAGCATTTT
D gene: NA
clone size: NA
V gene: TRBV7-2
J gene: TRBJ1-5

CDR3 protein: CSVEGTGKGYGYTF
CDR3 DNA: TGCAGCGTTGAAGGTACCGGGAAGGGCTATGGCTACACCTTC
D gene: NA
clone size: NA
V gene: TRBV29-1
J gene: TRBJ1-2

CDR3 protein: CASSFITGGFGNSPLHF
CDR3 DNA: TGTGCCAGCAGCTTCATAACAGGGGGTTTTGGTAATTCACCCCTCCACTTT
D gene: TRBD1
clone size: NA
V gene: TRBV11-3
J gene: TRBJ1-6

CDR3 protein: CASRGPLLNEQFF
CDR3 DNA: TGTGCCAGCAGAGGCCCCCTACTAAATGAGCAGTTCTTC
D gene: NA
clone size: NA
V gene: TRBV2
J gene: TRBJ2-1

CDR3 protein: CASSLDRVRAFF
CDR3 DNA: TGTGCCAGCAGCCTGGACAGGGTTCGGGCTTTCTTT
D gene: TRBD1
clone size: few
V gene: TRBV13
J gene: TRBJ1-1

CDR3 protein: CASSFWGRAYTEAFF
CDR3 DNA: TGTGCCAGCAGCTTTTGGGGCCGTGCCTACACTGAAGCTTTCTTT
D gene: NA
clone size: NA
V gene: TRBV5-4
J gene: TRBJ1-1

CDR3 protein: CASSFQRPEAFF
CDR3 DNA: TGTGCCAGCAGTTTTCAGCGTCCTGAAGCTTTCTTT
D gene: NA
clone size: NA
V gene: TRBV6-5
J gene: TRBJ1-1

CDR3 protein: CASSFEETGTNEKLFF
CDR3 DNA: TGTGCCAGCAGCTTTGAGGAAACGGGAACTAATGAAAAACTGTTTTTT
D gene: NA
clone size: NA
V gene: TRBV5-8
J gene: TRBJ1-4

CDR3 protein: CSANAGGSGTEAFF
CDR3 DNA: TGCAGCGCCAACGCAGGGGGCTCAGGGACTGAAGCTTTCTTT
D gene: TRBD1
clone size: NA
V gene: TRBV29-1
J gene: TRBJ1-1

CDR3 protein: CASSPFRDTANYGYTF
CDR3 DNA: TGTGCCAGCAGTCCCTTCCGGGACACCGCTAACTATGGCTACACCTTC
D gene: NA
clone size: NA
V gene: TRBV28
J gene: TRBJ1-2

CDR3 protein: CSVEKTGQDYEQYF
CDR3 DNA: TGCAGCGTTGAAAAGACAGGCCAGGATTACGAGCAGTACTTC
D gene: NA
clone size: NA
V gene: TRBV29-1
J gene: TRBJ2-7

CDR3 protein: CASSFLFGNQPQHF
CDR3 DNA: TGTGCCAGCAGCTTCTTGTTTGGCAATCAGCCCCAGCATTTT
D gene: NA
clone size: NA
V gene: TRBV7-2
J gene: TRBJ1-5

CDR3 protein: CASSLDPWNTEAFF
CDR3 DNA: TGTGCCAGCAGCTTGGATCCGTGGAACACTGAAGCTTTCTTT
D gene: NA
clone size: NA
V gene: TRBV5-5
J gene: TRBJ1-1

CDR3 protein: CASSQIPPETLHF
CDR3 DNA: TGTGCCAGCAGCCAGATCCCCCCGGAGACCCTCCACTTT
D gene: NA
clone size: once
V gene: TRBV13
J gene: TRBJ1-6

CDR3 protein: CASSQTILTRRHF
CDR3 DNA: TGTGCCAGCAGCCAAACTATCCTCACAAGGAGGCATTTT
D gene: NA
clone size: NA
V gene: TRBV3-1/TRBV3-2
J gene: TRBJ1-5

CDR3 protein: CASRDLNTEAFF
CDR3 DNA: TGTGCCAGCAGAGACTTGAACACTGAAGCTTTCTTT
D gene: NA
clone size: NA
V gene: TRBV27
J gene: TRBJ1-1

CDR3 protein: CASSQDRGYNEQFF
CDR3 DNA: TGTGCCAGCAGCCAGGACAGGGGGTACAATGAGCAGTTCTTC
D gene: TRBD1
clone size: NA
V gene: TRBV7-2
J gene: TRBJ2-1

CDR3 protein: CASSPGDRGTEAFF
CDR3 DNA: TGTGCCAGCTCACCAGGAGACAGGGGTACTGAAGCTTTCTTT
D gene: TRBD1
clone size: NA
V gene: TRBV18
J gene: TRBJ1-1

CDR3 protein: CASSLPGTGRNEQFF
CDR3 DNA: TGCGCCAGCAGCCTCCCCGGGACAGGGAGGAATGAGCAGTTCTTC
D gene: TRBD1
clone size: NA
V gene: TRBV5-1
J gene: TRBJ2-1

CDR3 protein: CASSPRGVTDTQYF
CDR3 DNA: TGTGCCAGCAGCCCCCGCGGCGTCACAGATACGCAGTATTTT
D gene: NA
clone size: NA
V gene: TRBV7-9
J gene: TRBJ2-3

CDR3 protein: CASSLVQGARTEAFF
CDR3 DNA: TGTGCCAGCAGCTTAGTCCAGGGGGCGCGGACTGAAGCTTTCTTT
D gene: TRBD1
clone size: NA
V gene: TRBV7-6
J gene: TRBJ1-1